Presented here are 21 T cell receptor beta chains from one specimen sequenced in a study of OX40 agonist ivuxolimab in advanced cancers. Profiled with immunoSEQ multiplex PCR; TCRdb holds only in-frame clones, not every one. The sample gives some 83,000 clones, 80% to 90% of which show up once; 1.5% to 2% is in the top ten. The sample was CD4+ or CD8+ T cells sorted from blood, taken in a trial of the OX40 agonist ivuxolimab. The source of these receptors is an adult with an advanced solid tumor such as melanoma, head and neck, liver or kidney cancer.

The CDR3 DNA reads TGTGCCAGCAGCATAACTAACGAGCAGTACTTC. Amino acid sequence: CASSITNEQYF. The chain joins TRBV11-2 to TRBJ2-7; D uncertain. Germline loops: CDR1 SGHAT, CDR2 FQNNGV. The CDR3 has 11 amino acids. Trimming stripped 5 bases from V and 5 bases from J, with 7 bases between.

The V gene is TRBV11-2, the J gene TRBJ2-7, with D possibly TRBD1 on 5 matching bases. The ends were cut back, 0 bases at V and 2 bases at J, with 8 bases in the middle. This CDR3 spans 14 amino acids. Germline V gene data show CDR1 as SGHAT and CDR2 as FQNNGV. CDR3 DNA sequence: TGTGCCAGCAGCTTAGAACAGGACACCTACGAGCAGTACTTC. Protein: CASSLEQDTYEQYF.

The chain links TRBV15 to TRBJ2-5, with D perhaps TRBD1 (7 bases). V was pared by 3 bases and J by 5 bases, with 16 bases between. The germline V gene has CDR1 LNHNV and CDR2 YYDKDF (reference sequence). The CDR3 sequence is 15 residues long. The CDR3 bases are TGTGCCACCAGCAGGGAGGGGGCTTACGGGGAGACCCAGTACTTC. Residues: CATSREGAYGETQYF.

The rearrangement links TRBV30 to TRBJ1-1; a weak D match, TRBD1 (5 bases). The germline gives CDR1 GTSNPN, CDR2 SVGIG (reference sequence). The CDR3 is 15 amino acids. The ends were cut back, 3 bases at V and 1 base at J, with 15 bases in the middle. CDR3 DNA: TGTGCCTGGAGGCCGGAGGGACGGCAGAACACTGAAGCTTTCTTT. Translated: CAWRPEGRQNTEAFF.

The chain uses TRBV5-5 and TRBJ2-1; the match to TRBD1 covers 10 bases. The CDR3 is 16 amino acids. Germline CDR1 and CDR2: SGHKS and YYEKEE (reference sequence). With V trimmed by 4 bases and J by 2 bases, 6 bases remained unmatched. CDR3 loop: CASSLRTGGPYNEQFF. CDR3 nucleotide sequence: TGTGCCAGCAGCCTACGGACAGGGGGGCCCTACAATGAGCAGTTCTTC.

The chain joins TRBV6-4 to TRBJ1-2; D is unclear. The V gene lost 6 bases and the J gene lost 1 base, with 15 bases spanning the gap. CDR3 size: 15 residues. Germline CDR1 is MRHNA and CDR2 is SNTAGT. CDR3 loop: CASRVGTSGNYGYTF. CDR3 nucleotide sequence: TGTGCCAGCAGGGTGGGAACGTCGGGTAACTATGGCTACACCTTC.

The chain combines TRBV27 with TRBJ2-7; TRBD2 aligns across 13 bases. The CDR3 extends over 17 amino acids. Germline V gene lookup returns CDR1 MNHEY and CDR2 SMNVEV (reference sequence). Unmatched junction bases numbered 14, after V lost 9 bases and J lost 3 bases. The CDR3: CASADPWTSGRRYEQYF. The DNA for the CDR3 is TGTGCCAGTGCAGACCCTTGGACTAGCGGGAGACGCTACGAGCAGTACTTC.

The rearrangement links TRBV20-1 to TRBJ1-2; D possibly corresponds to TRBD1 (6 bases). The CDR3 runs to 11 residues. V was trimmed by 1 base and J by 8 bases, leaving 8 bases between them. Germline lookup yields CDR1 DFQATT and CDR2 SNEGSKA (reference sequence). Here the CDR3 reads CSARAGGGYTF. Here the CDR3 DNA reads TGCAGTGCTAGAGCGGGGGGCGGCTACACCTTC.

The chain joins TRBV9 to TRBJ2-5; 10 bases map to TRBD2. Germline-derived CDR1 and CDR2 are SGDLS and YYNGEE. The CDR3 has 14 residues. Losses at the gene ends were 1 base for V and 3 bases for J; bases not matched to a gene: 0. CDR3 DNA: TGTGCCAGCAGCGTACTAGCGGGAGAAGAGACCCAGTACTTC. This codes for CASSVLAGEETQYF.

About this clone: Other DNA sequences within the sample encode an identical CDR3. This chain links TRBV27 with TRBJ2-1; TRBD2 matches at 8 bases. Germline trimming cut 6 bases from V and 4 bases from J; bases unmatched to any gene: 20. Germline-derived CDR1 and CDR2 are MNHEY and SMNVEV (reference sequence). The CDR3 is 19 residues long. Here the CDR3 DNA reads TGTGCCAGCAGCGATACAACTGGAGTTCTAGCGGGCGATTACAATGAGCAGTTCTTC. Residues: CASSDTTGVLAGDYNEQFF.

Here the CDR3 reads CASSSDRGDLYGYTF. The CDR3 nucleotides are TGTGCCAGCAGTTCCGACAGGGGGGACCTTTATGGCTACACCTTC. The chain uses TRBV28 and TRBJ1-2, with 9 bases that match TRBD1. From germline, CDR1 is MDHEN and CDR2 SYDVKM. Trimming at V came to 4 bases and at J to 5 bases, leaving 8 bases not matched to a gene. This CDR3 is 15 amino acids long.

CDR3 DNA sequence: TGTGCCAGCTTTCCCAGATGGCGGGGTAACCAAGAGACCCAGTACTTC. Protein sequence: CASFPRWRGNQETQYF. J is TRBJ2-5 and V is TRBV27, with D tentatively TRBD2 (6 bases). In germline, CDR1 is MNHEY, CDR2 SMNVEV (reference sequence). The CDR3 has 16 residues. With 8 bases removed from V and 0 bases from J, the gap between germline ends came to 19 bases.

The rearrangement joins TRBV28 to TRBJ2-3, with 12 bases matching TRBD2. There are 17 residues in the CDR3. V shed 11 bases, J shed 0 bases, and the junction held 12 bases outside the gene matches. Germline values: CDR1 MDHEN, CDR2 SYDVKM. CDR3 loop: CAGTSGGRVSSTDTQYF. The DNA for the CDR3 is TGTGCCGGTACTAGCGGGGGGCGGGTATCTAGCACAGATACGCAGTATTTT.

The J gene is TRBJ2-3, the V gene TRBV18; 12 nucleotides line up with TRBD1. The CDR3 runs to 15 residues. V lost 3 bases, J lost 4 bases, and 2 bases stayed unmatched. Per the germline V gene, CDR1 is KGHSH and CDR2 is LQKENI. The CDR3 region has the DNA TGTGCCAGCTCACCCGGGACAGGGGGCTCAGATACGCAGTATTTT. It encodes CASSPGTGGSDTQYF.

This rearrangement joins TRBV7-3 to TRBJ2-3; maybe TRBD2 (6 bases). CDR3 length: 15 amino acids. The germline CDR1 and CDR2 sequences are SGHTA and FQGTGA. V shed 2 bases and J shed 2 bases, with 11 bases lying between them. The CDR3 coding sequence is TGTGCCAGCAGCTTATTTGGAGGGACCACAGATACGCAGTATTTT. It yields the protein CASSLFGGTTDTQYF. Based on the CDR3 plus reference TRBV7-3 and TRBJ2-3, the full variable domain is GAGVSQTPSNKVTEKGKYVELRCDPISGHTALYWYRQSLGQGPEFLIYFQGTGAADDSGLPNDRFFAVRPEGSVSTLKIQRTERGDSAVYLCASSLFGGTTDTQYFGPGTRLTVL.

The chain combines TRBV7-9 with TRBJ2-3, with D possibly being TRBD1 (5 bases). CDR1 and CDR2 (germline): SEHNR, FQNEAQ (reference sequence). V was clipped by 6 bases and J by 4 bases, with 8 bases between them. This CDR3 has 12 amino acids. This CDR3 is CASRLGADTQYF. CDR3 nucleotide sequence: TGTGCCAGCAGGCTAGGGGCAGATACGCAGTATTTT.

The CDR3 region is CASSLEASGPSALSQYF. CDR3 coding DNA: TGTGCCAGCAGCTTAGAGGCTAGCGGGCCCTCAGCGTTGTCCCAGTACTTC. The V call is TRBV7-9, the J call TRBJ2-5; the match to TRBD2 covers 8 bases. CDR1 is SEHNR, CDR2 FQNEAQ, per germline (reference sequence). Trimming at V came to 1 base and at J to 9 bases, leaving 16 bases not matched to a gene. The CDR3 loop spans 17 amino acids.

This sequence joins TRBV2 and TRBJ1-3, with unresolved D. The CDR3 contains 11 residues. With 1 base removed from V and 8 bases from J, the gap between germline ends came to 3 bases. Germline V lookup: CDR1 SNHLY, CDR2 FYNNEI. The CDR3 DNA reads as TGTGCCAGCAGTGAAGAGTACACCATATATTTT. It specifies CASSEEYTIYF.

This sequence joins TRBV29-1 and TRBJ2-1, with 8 nucleotides matching TRBD1. CDR1 and CDR2 (germline): SQVTM, ANQGSEA. V shed 7 bases and J 3 bases; nucleotides not matched to a gene: 8. CDR3 length equals 14 residues. The CDR3, as DNA: TGCAGCGCCAGAGACAGGGGCCGCTACAATGAGCAGTTCTTC. Translating it yields CSARDRGRYNEQFF.

This chain links TRBV4-1 with TRBJ2-7; 8 bases map to TRBD1. This CDR3 has 18 residues. With V trimmed by 0 bases and J by 7 bases, 17 bases remained unmatched. Germline CDR1 is MGHRA and CDR2 is YSYEKL. The CDR3 region has the DNA TGCGCCAGCAGCCAAGATCTCCTGGCGGCGGACAGGGACGATGAGCAGTACTTC. This gives the protein CASSQDLLAADRDDEQYF.

This clone was recorded only once. The junction does not match germline at one end; this may be a read error. V gene TRBV18 combines with J gene TRBJ1-1, with D perhaps matching TRBD1 (6 bases). CDR1 is KGHSH and CDR2 is LQKENI in the germline V gene. The CDR3 covers 15 residues. The CDR3 is CASSPRGGGNAEAFF. DNA for the CDR3: TGTGCCAGCTCACCCCGAGGAGGGGGGAACGCTGAAGCTTTCTTT.